What follows are 6 T cell receptor beta chains derived from one specimen sequenced in a study of T cells in Graves' hyperthyroidism and ophthalmopathy. Amplified TCR beta CDR3 regions came from RNA transcripts. RT-PCR in the first round (using the HTBI primer set) targeted the TCR CDR3. TCRdb redid the calling of the multiplex PCR reads with MiXCR, one entry per CDR3 protein. The sample records around 600,000 distinct CDR3 sequences, roughly 15% being singletons. Material: blood. The receptors were gathered from a woman in her forties or fifties with Graves' ophthalmopathy.

In this sample, this clonotype turned up many times. This chain links TRBV2 with TRBJ2-1; D ambiguous. The CDR3 spans 13 residues. Germline V gene sequence: CDR1 SNHLY, CDR2 FYNNEI. Trimming left V 6 bases short and J 1 base short, with 7 bases between. This CDR3 is CASRGFSYNEQFF. The CDR3 DNA follows: TGTGCCAGCAGGGGGTTTTCCTACAATGAGCAGTTCTTC.

V and J are TRBV29-1 and TRBJ2-1; possibly TRBD1 for D (6 bases). The CDR3 is 13 amino acids. V lost 3 bases, J lost 6 bases, and 12 bases lay in between. CDR1 and CDR2 (germline): SQVTM, ANQGSEA. CDR3 protein: CSVDGLGGNEQFF. The CDR3 DNA sequence: TGCAGCGTTGATGGCTTAGGGGGCAATGAGCAGTTCTTC.

The table lists this clonotype with many counts. The V call is TRBV7-3, the J call TRBJ2-4, with TRBD2 matching over 9 bases. The ends lost 4 bases at V and 6 bases at J; junction bases unmatched: 4. The CDR3 spans 14 residues. Looked up from germline, CDR1 is SGHTA and CDR2 is FQGTGA. CDR3 nucleotides: TGTGCCAGCAGCTCAGGGCGGGAGGGAAACATTCAGTACTTC. This gives the protein CASSSGREGNIQYF.

This clonotype was recorded at least ten times. The chain joins TRBV28 to TRBJ2-1; no firm D call. The CDR3 loop spans 12 amino acids. Germline assignment: CDR1 MDHEN and CDR2 SYDVKM. Trimming shortened V by 6 bases and J by 9 bases, and 12 bases separated the two germline ends. CDR3 nucleotides: TGTGCCAGCAGGTCGGATCCTGGTGAGCAGTTCTTC. This encodes CASRSDPGEQFF.

V is TRBV6-1 and J is TRBJ1-4; D may be TRBD1 (6 bases). Germline assignment: CDR1 MNHNS and CDR2 SASEGT. The CDR3 is made up of 14 amino acids. The V end lost 6 bases, the J end lost 11 bases, and 19 bases lay between the germline ends. The CDR3 loop reads CASSTGLGEGKLFF. CDR3 DNA sequence: TGTGCCAGCAGCACAGGGTTGGGGGAAGGGAAACTGTTTTTT.

The chain has TRBV10-3 and TRBJ1-3; 7 bases line up with TRBD1. The CDR3 totals 16 residues. Germline V gene data show CDR1 as ENHRY and CDR2 as SYGVKD. Trimming at V came to 3 bases and at J to 0 bases, leaving 5 bases not matched to a gene. The CDR3 bases are TGTGCCATCAGTGACAGGGGGTATGACTCTGGAAACACCATATATTTT. Translating it yields CAISDRGYDSGNTIYF.